This is a list of T cell receptor beta chains from one sample in a study of cytomegalovirus exposure and HLA in healthy donors. Profiled with immunoSEQ multiplex PCR; TCRdb holds only in-frame clones, not every one. This table holds about 160,000 clones, roughly 84% found once. Sample: PBMCs. Receptors were obtained from a man aged 25-45 years in good health and CMV-seropositive. Both conserved end residues are part of each CDR3. A D gene is named only where the DNA matches it firmly. Only some rows state a clone size, as once, few, many or a class for expanded clones.

TRBJ1-5	.	15	TRBV7-6	.	TGTGCCAGCAGCTCTCGGACAGTTAGCAATCAGCCCCAGCATTTT	CASSSRTVSNQPQHF
TRBJ2-3	.	14	TRBV5-6	TRBD2	TGTGCCAGCAGCTTGCCGGGGGGGACAGATACGCAGTATTTT	CASSLPGGTDTQYF
TRBJ2-7	.	12	TRBV28	.	TGTGCCAGCAGGGGGACACTCGGGGAGCAGTACTTC	CASRGTLGEQYF
TRBJ1-2	.	14	TRBV10-3	.	TGTGCCATCAGTGAAGCCCGACAGAACTATGGCTACACCTTC	CAISEARQNYGYTF
TRBJ1-4	.	15	TRBV5-5	.	TGTGCCAGCAGCTTGGTCTTGTCAACTAATGAAAAACTGTTTTTT	CASSLVLSTNEKLFF
TRBJ2-7	.	14	TRBV28	.	TGTGCCGGATCTGCGGGTCCGCGGGGAGACGAGCAGTACTTC	CAGSAGPRGDEQYF
TRBJ2-7	.	15	TRBV6-6	TRBD1	TGTGCCAGCAGTTCTTTGGGACAGGGGGCCTCGGAGCAGTACTTC	CASSSLGQGASEQYF
TRBJ2-7	.	14	TRBV29-1	TRBD2	TGCAGCGTTGCGGGCGGGAGGGCCTCTCGCGAGCAGTACTTC	CSVAGGRASREQYF
TRBJ2-7	.	18	TRBV7-2	TRBD2	TGTGCCAGCAGCTTAGGGCCGGGGACTAGCGGGGGGGCCTACGAGCAGTACTTC	CASSLGPGTSGGAYEQYF
TRBJ1-1	.	12	TRBV5-6	.	TGTGCCAGCAGCCCTGGGCCCCGCGGGGCTTTCTTT	CASSPGPRGAFF
TRBJ2-7	.	14	TRBV7-9	.	TGTGCCAGCAGCTTAGAAGAGGAATCCTACGAGCAGTACTTC	CASSLEEESYEQYF
TRBJ2-7	.	11	TRBV5-1	.	TGCGCCAGCAGCTTCCGTAACGAGCAGTACTTC	CASSFRNEQYF
TRBJ1-2	.	13	TRBV28	.	TGTGCCAGCAGTCCTCGACAGCCGACCGGCTACACCTTC	CASSPRQPTGYTF
TRBJ1-2	.	14	TRBV7-2	TRBD1	TGTGCCAGCAGCTTAGCAGGGGGCGACTATGGCTACACCTTC	CASSLAGGDYGYTF
TRBJ2-5	.	17	TRBV11-2	.	TGTGCCAGCAGCTTAGTGGGAGTCCGGGCTTGGATAGAGACCCAGTACTTC	CASSLVGVRAWIETQYF
TRBJ2-3	.	12	TRBV27	.	TGTGCCAGCAGTTCCCCGGCAGATACGCAGTATTTT	CASSSPADTQYF
TRBJ2-6	.	15	TRBV28	.	TGTGCCAGCAGTTTTGCGGAGTCTGGGGCCAACGTCCTGACTTTC	CASSFAESGANVLTF
TRBJ2-1	.	15	TRBV19	TRBD2	TGTGCCAGTAGTCCCCGGAATAGCGGGGGGGTAGAGCAGTTCTTC	CASSPRNSGGVEQFF
TRBJ2-1	once	14	TRBV6-5	TRBD2	TGTGCCAGCCGAACTAGCGGTAAATACAATGAGCAGTTCTTC	CASRTSGKYNEQFF
TRBJ2-1	.	16	TRBV28	TRBD1	TGTGCCAGCAGTTTGGGGACAGGGCAAGAGTTCAATGAGCAGTTCTTC	CASSLGTGQEFNEQFF
TRBJ2-3	.	16	TRBV28	TRBD2	TGTGCCAGCAGTTTGACTAGCGGGGGGGCCAGAGATACGCAGTATTTT	CASSLTSGGARDTQYF
TRBJ2-2	.	13	TRBV10-1	.	TGCGCCAGCAGTCCGCAGGGAACCGGGGAGCTGTTTTTT	CASSPQGTGELFF
TRBJ1-6	.	15	TRBV19	.	TGTGCCAGTAGTCTTAGGGGGAGTACTGGTTCACCCCTCCACTTT	CASSLRGSTGSPLHF
TRBJ2-7	.	13	TRBV13	.	TGTGCCAGCAGAGGAGTGACTCCCTACGAGCAGTACTTC	CASRGVTPYEQYF
TRBJ1-4	.	15	TRBV7-8	.	TGTGCCAGCAGCTTAGATGACAGGACTAATGAAAAACTGTTTTTT	CASSLDDRTNEKLFF
TRBJ2-4	.	17	TRBV5-6	TRBD1	TGTGCCAGCAGCTTGGGGGTAGGACAGGGTAGCAGAAACATTCAGTACTTC	CASSLGVGQGSRNIQYF
TRBJ1-5	few	13	TRBV4-1	.	TGCGCCAGCAGCCAAGGCGTGAAACAGCCCCAGCATTTT	CASSQGVKQPQHF
TRBJ2-7	.	17	TRBV4-1	TRBD2	TGCGCCAGCAGCCCAAGACTAGCGGGAGGGCCGGCCTACGAGCAGTACTTC	CASSPRLAGGPAYEQYF
TRBJ2-2	.	15	TRBV7-8	.	TGTGCCAGCAGCTTAGGGGGGGCGAACACCGGGGAGCTGTTTTTT	CASSLGGANTGELFF
TRBJ2-1	.	13	TRBV29-1	.	TGCAGCGTTGAAACCTCAGAGGTCTATGAGCAGTTCTTC	CSVETSEVYEQFF
TRBJ2-5	.	14	TRBV11-2	.	TGTGCCAGCAGCCCTACATCGGGGTCGAAGACCCAGTACTTC	CASSPTSGSKTQYF
TRBJ2-5	.	14	TRBV28	.	TGTGCCAGCAGTTTTGAACAGAGCCAAGAGACCCAGTACTTC	CASSFEQSQETQYF
TRBJ2-3	.	16	TRBV18	TRBD2	TGTGCCAGCTCACCAACCGGCGGGGGATTCACAGATACGCAGTATTTT	CASSPTGGGFTDTQYF
TRBJ1-2	.	13	TRBV5-5	.	TGTGCCAGCAGCTTGTTCCAGAACTATGGCTACACCTTC	CASSLFQNYGYTF
TRBJ1-4	.	13	TRBV25-1	TRBD1	TGTGCCAGCGAAGGGACAGGGGGCCAAAAACTGTTTTTT	CASEGTGGQKLFF
TRBJ1-1	.	14	TRBV7-9	.	TGTGCCAGCAGCGGCGCGCCGACGGGCACTGAAGCTTTCTTT	CASSGAPTGTEAFF
TRBJ2-3	once	17	TRBV27	.	TGTGCCAGCAGTTTATTTCTTGCCTGGGGGGGCACAGATACGCAGTATTTT	CASSLFLAWGGTDTQYF
TRBJ2-1	.	14	TRBV6-5	TRBD1	TGTGCCAGCAGTCCGGGACAGGTTTACAATGAGCAGTTCTTC	CASSPGQVYNEQFF
TRBJ2-7	.	16	TRBV21-1	.	TGTGCCAGCAGCTTAGGGGCACCTAGCGGGACCTACGAGCAGTACTTC	CASSLGAPSGTYEQYF
TRBJ2-4	.	17	TRBV12-2	.	TGTGCAAGTCGCTTGGCCAGGAGACAGGGACCCAAAAACATTCAGTACTTC	CASRLARRQGPKNIQYF
TRBJ1-5	.	15	TRBV6-1	TRBD1	TGTGCCAGCAGGAGACAGGGTAATAGCAATCAGCCCCAGCATTTT	CASRRQGNSNQPQHF
TRBJ2-7	.	13	TRBV7-9	.	TGTGCCAGCAGTCCCAAGGTACAGACCGAGCAGTACTTC	CASSPKVQTEQYF
TRBJ2-1	.	17	TRBV11-2	TRBD2	TGTGCCAGCAGCTTAGTTCCAAGCGGGGGGGGCTACAATGAGCAGTTCTTC	CASSLVPSGGGYNEQFF
TRBJ2-2	.	13	TRBV11-3	.	TGTGCCAGCAGCCTACAGGGAACCGGGGAGCTGTTTTTT	CASSLQGTGELFF
TRBJ2-5	.	13	TRBV5-4	.	TGTGCCAGCAGCTTGGACATGCAAGAGACCCAGTACTTC	CASSLDMQETQYF
TRBJ2-7	.	13	TRBV6-6	.	TGTGCCAGCAGTTACGGCCAGGGAAACGAGCAGTACTTC	CASSYGQGNEQYF
TRBJ1-5	.	14	TRBV6-5	TRBD1	TGTGCCAGCAGCTCTCGACAGGGAGGACAGCCCCAGCATTTT	CASSSRQGGQPQHF
TRBJ1-4	.	13	TRBV19	TRBD1	TGTGCCAGTACACGGACAGGGGGCGAAAAACTGTTTTTT	CASTRTGGEKLFF
TRBJ2-2	.	15	TRBV6-5	TRBD1	TGTGCCAGCAGTTACCAGGGACAGGTTTCCGGGGAGCTGTTTTTT	CASSYQGQVSGELFF
TRBJ1-1	.	11	TRBV2	.	TGTGCCAGCAGTGCCCTACTTGAAGCTTTCTTT	CASSALLEAFF
TRBJ1-2	.	15	TRBV6-5	TRBD1	TGTGCCAGCAGCCGAGAGCTACAGGGGGACTATGGCTACACCTTC	CASSRELQGDYGYTF
TRBJ2-6	.	16	TRBV10-3	.	TGTGCCATCAGGACCAGGGGCAGCTCTGGGGCCAACGTCCTGACTTTC	CAIRTRGSSGANVLTF